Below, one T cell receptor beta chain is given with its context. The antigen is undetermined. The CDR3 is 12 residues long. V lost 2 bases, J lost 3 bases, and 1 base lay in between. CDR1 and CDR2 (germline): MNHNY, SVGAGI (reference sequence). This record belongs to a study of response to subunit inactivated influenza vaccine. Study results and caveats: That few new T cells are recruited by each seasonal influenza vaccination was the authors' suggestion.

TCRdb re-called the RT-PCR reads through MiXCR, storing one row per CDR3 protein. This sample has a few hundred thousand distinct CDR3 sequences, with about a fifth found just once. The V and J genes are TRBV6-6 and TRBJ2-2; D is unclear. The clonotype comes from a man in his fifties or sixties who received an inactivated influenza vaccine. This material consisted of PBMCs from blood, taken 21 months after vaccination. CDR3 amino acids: CASSYDTGELFF. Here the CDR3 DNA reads TGTGCCAGCAGTTACGACACCGGGGAGCTGTTTTTT.